This T cell receptor beta chain was sequenced for a study of blood T cell repertoires in COVID-19. The junction had 9 bases not matched to a gene; V was cut back by 4 bases and J by 5 bases. Germline CDR1 is SGHTA and CDR2 is FQGTGA. The CDR3 is 15 residues long. Assay used: immunoSEQ multiplex PCR; TCRdb lists only in-frame clones, some missing. The table has approximately 210,000 clones, roughly 87% seen once. Sequencing was carried out using PBMCs or T cells enriched from blood (not recorded which). The receptor comes from a man aged 25-45 years in a cohort exposed to, infected with or recovered from COVID-19 (not recorded which). The chain links TRBV7-3 to TRBJ2-7; 9 bases fit TRBD1. The CDR3 DNA reads TGTGCCAGCAGCTCCTCCGGGACAGGGAAAGACGAGCAGTACTTC. Translation: CASSSSGTGKDEQYF.